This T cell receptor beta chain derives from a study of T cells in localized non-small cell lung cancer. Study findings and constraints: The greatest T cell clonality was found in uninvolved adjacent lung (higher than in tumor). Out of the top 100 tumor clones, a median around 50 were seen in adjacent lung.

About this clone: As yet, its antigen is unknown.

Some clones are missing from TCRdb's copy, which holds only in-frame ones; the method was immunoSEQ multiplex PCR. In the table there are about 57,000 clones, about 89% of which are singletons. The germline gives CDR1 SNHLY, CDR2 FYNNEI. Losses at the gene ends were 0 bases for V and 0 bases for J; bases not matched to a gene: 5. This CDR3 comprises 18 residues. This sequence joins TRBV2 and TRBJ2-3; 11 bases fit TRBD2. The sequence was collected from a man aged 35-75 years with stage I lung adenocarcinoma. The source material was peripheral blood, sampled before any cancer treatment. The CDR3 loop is CASSEAGTSGTSTDTQYF. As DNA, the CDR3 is TGTGCCAGCAGTGAAGCCGGGACTAGCGGCACTAGCACAGATACGCAGTATTTT.